This note documents a single T cell receptor beta chain sequence. CDR3 size: 13 residues. Trimming removed 5 bases from V and 8 bases from J; junction bases left unmatched: 3. The germline CDR1 and CDR2 sequences are MNHNY and SVGAGI (reference sequence). One entry per CDR3 protein, called by TCRdb with MiXCR from the RT-PCR reads. The table shows about 680,000 distinct CDR3 sequences, with 14% occurring only once. Material for sequencing was memory CD4+ T cells from blood. This chain connects TRBV6-6 to TRBJ1-4; 9 bases match TRBD1. The TCR was taken from a female donor in good health, serving as a healthy control. Written as DNA, the CDR3 is TGTGCCAGCAGTCGGACAGGGGACGAAAAACTGTTTTTT. It codes for CASSRTGDEKLFF.